The present T cell receptor (beta chain) was sequenced within a study of cytotoxic CD8 clonotypes in ibrutinib-treated CLL. Study overall: The sample average was 255,043 productive templates and roughly 94,000 productive rearrangements.

To note about this clone: No antigen is known for it.

Whole-study findings and limits: Progressing and sustained-remission patients had different sampling times.

From germline, CDR1 is SGHRS and CDR2 YFSETQ. This CDR3 is built from 15 residues. The trim removed 0 bases at V and 4 bases at J, leaving 3 bases unmatched. Profiled with immunoSEQ multiplex PCR; TCRdb holds only in-frame clones, not every one. The sample has tens of thousands of clones; around 84% are singletons. This clonotype was obtained from a human donor with chronic lymphocytic leukemia. The sample here was PBMCs, taken before ibrutinib treatment. This chain connects TRBV5-1 to TRBJ1-4; 7 bases align to TRBD1. The CDR3 DNA sequence: TGCGCCAGCAGCTTGGTACAGGGGAGTAATGAAAAACTGTTTTTT. Translated, it gives CASSLVQGSNEKLFF. Supplemented by reference TRBV5-1 and TRBJ1-4, the full variable domain reads KAGVTQTPRYLIKTRGQQVTLSCSPISGHRSVSWYQQTPGQGLQFLFEYFSETQRNKGNFPGRFSGRQFSNSRSEMNVSTLELGDSALYLCASSLVQGSNEKLFFGSGTQLSVL.